This TCR beta chain was sequenced during a study of graft-versus-host responses after intestinal transplantation. Study background: Recipients received multivisceral, liver-intestinal, or isolated intestinal transplants.

About this clone itself: Its cognate antigen is unknown.

General study results and limits: GvH clones detected in recipient marrow included some appearing first in ileum or blood.

Sequencing used immunoSEQ multiplex PCR; TCRdb keeps in-frame clones, though not all of them. This sample has almost 30,000 clones, with more than 70% found just once. Unmatched junction bases numbered 6, after V lost 2 bases and J lost 4 bases. CDR1 SEHNR and CDR2 FQNEAQ come from the germline V gene (reference sequence). The CDR3 length is 17 residues. Intraepithelial and lamina propria lymphocytes were freed from processed graft tissue. This specimen was ileum tissue, taken 98 days after intestinal transplantation. The V call is TRBV7-9, the J call TRBJ2-1; 12 bases line up with TRBD2. The sequence was obtained from a human patient who received an intestinal transplant, so some T cells may come from the graft donor. For the CDR3, the DNA is TGTGCCAGCAGCTTACCCCCCGGACTAGCGGGGTACAATGAGCAGTTCTTC. Protein product: CASSLPPGLAGYNEQFF. The full variable domain, completed using reference TRBV7-9 and TRBJ2-1, is DTGVSQNPRHKITKRGQNVTFRCDPISEHNRLYWYRQTLGQGPEFLTYFQNEAQLEKSRLLSDRFSAERPKGSFSTLEIQRTEQGDSAMYLCASSLPPGLAGYNEQFFGPGTRLTVL.